This T cell receptor beta chain was documented in a study of T cell repertoires in cytomegalovirus infection. Study-level background: Public TCR beta signatures indicated both CMV infection and matching HLA type.

There are a few counts of this clonotype. TCRdb ran MiXCR on the reads and lists one entry per CDR3 protein. This table holds 740,000 or so distinct CDR3 sequences, approximately 34% found once. Deletions cut 4 bases from V and 8 bases from J, with 9 bases between. CDR1 and CDR2 from the germline V gene are SGHNT and YYREEE (reference sequence). This CDR3 is built from 11 residues. Sequenced input: PBMCs. V is TRBV5-4 and J is TRBJ1-2; maybe TRBD1 (6 bases). The receptor was isolated from a human donor in good health (CMV status not recorded). Some clones in this sample may be carry-over from other donors' samples. This CDR3 is CASSGGRGYTF. The DNA for the CDR3 is TGTGCCAGCAGCGGGGGGCGCGGCTACACCTTC. The full variable domain, with the rest looked up from reference TRBV5-4 and TRBJ1-2, is ETGVTQSPTHLIKTRGQQVTLRCSSQSGHNTVSWYQQALGQGPQFIFQYYREEENGRGNFPPRFSGLQFPNYSSELNVNALELDDSALYLCASSGGRGYTFGSGTRLTVV.